This TCR beta chain emerged from a study of Tregs in tolerant kidney transplant recipients. Study-level points and caveats: Expanding Tregs on activated donor B cells appeared to best identify donor-specific TCRbeta clones. Biological reproducibility was not directly addressed in this study. Few patients were studied, so findings need validation in larger groups.

CD4+CD25+CD127- Tregs, CD4+CD25- non-Tregs, CD4 and CD8 cells were sorted. The CDR3 totals 16 residues. Germline V CDR1 and CDR2: SGHVS, FQNEAQ. V lost 1 base and J lost 2; bases outside the gene matches: 2. For this clone: Its specificity is not known.

Libraries were prepared by immunoSEQ multiplex PCR; TCRdb keeps only in-frame clonotypes and omits some of them. The table lists about 240,000 clones, approximately 83% of them singletons. The sequence derives from a human donor in good health. The rearrangement uses TRBV7-8 and TRBJ1-6; TRBD1 agrees at 7 bases. Specimen: CD4+ T cells from blood. CDR3 DNA sequence: TGTGCCAGCAGCTTAGAAGGACAGGCCTATAATTCACCCCTCCACTTT. It is translated as CASSLEGQAYNSPLHF.